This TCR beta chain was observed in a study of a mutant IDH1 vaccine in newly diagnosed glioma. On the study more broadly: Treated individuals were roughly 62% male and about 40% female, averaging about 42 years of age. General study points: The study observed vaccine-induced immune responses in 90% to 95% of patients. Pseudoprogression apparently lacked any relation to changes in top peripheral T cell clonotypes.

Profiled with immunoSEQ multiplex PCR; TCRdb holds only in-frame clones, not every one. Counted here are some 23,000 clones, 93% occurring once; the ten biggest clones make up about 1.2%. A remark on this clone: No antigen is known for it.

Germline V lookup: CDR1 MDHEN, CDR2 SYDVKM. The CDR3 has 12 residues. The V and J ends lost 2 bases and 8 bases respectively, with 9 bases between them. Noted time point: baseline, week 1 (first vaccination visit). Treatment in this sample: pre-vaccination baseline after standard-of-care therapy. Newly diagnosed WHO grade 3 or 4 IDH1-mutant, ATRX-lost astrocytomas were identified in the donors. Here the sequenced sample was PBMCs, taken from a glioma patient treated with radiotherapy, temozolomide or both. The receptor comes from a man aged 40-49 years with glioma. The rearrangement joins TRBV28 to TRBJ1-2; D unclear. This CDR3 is CASSLAAGGYTF. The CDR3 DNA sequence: TGTGCCAGCAGTTTAGCCGCGGGAGGCTACACCTTC.